This T cell receptor beta chain was sequenced during a study of blood T cell repertoires in COVID-19. Overall study context: Material from acute and convalescent COVID-19 was sourced from the United States, Italy and Spain. Nucleic acid was either cDNA or gDNA, and it came from T cells, B-cell-depleted T cells, or PBMCs.

Per the original data handling: Estimation of nucleated cell counts relied on the amplification of reference gene primers. Assay: immunoSEQ multiplex PCR; the TCRdb copy retains only in-frame clones and omits some. The V and J calls and clone size were taken over from that table, and D and trimming were inferred from the DNA. This repertoire shows over 150,000 clones, roughly four fifths found once; its top ten account for under 2%. Germline assignment: CDR1 MNHEY and CDR2 SVGAGI. V gave up 5 bases and J gave up 4 bases, with 16 bases separating them. The CDR3 has 15 amino acids. The chain joins TRBV6-5 to TRBJ2-3, with D possibly matching TRBD2 (7 bases). This sequence was found in a man older than 75 with acute or convalescent COVID-19. The sample taken for sequencing was peripheral blood. The CDR3 bases are TGTGCCAGCAGTAAGGGGGGGGTTGGCGCAGATACGCAGTATTTT. Its protein is CASSKGGVGADTQYF.